Reported below is one T cell receptor beta chain. The antigen is undetermined. The data derive from a study of cytomegalovirus exposure and HLA in healthy donors. Findings and limits, study-wide: Diagnosis of cytomegalovirus status made by the classifier reportedly showed high specificity and sensitivity.

Germline V CDR1 and CDR2: SGHRS, YFSETQ. Trimming took off 3 bases at V and 1 base at J, with 13 bases between the two ends. The CDR3 length is 16 residues. Primers included in the PCR were 60 Vbeta and 13 Jbeta primers. Clones were sequenced by immunoSEQ multiplex PCR, and TCRdb holds only the in-frame ones, with some missing. The data hold fewer than 150,000 clones, with over 60% observed a single time. The clonotype comes from a man aged 35-49 years in good health and CMV-seropositive. The rearrangement links TRBV5-1 to TRBJ2-2; weak D call: TRBD1 (6 bases). Sequenced sample: PBMCs. The CDR3 nucleotides read TGCGCCAGCAGCTCAGGGACACCAATGAACACCGGGGAGCTGTTTTTT. This sequence encodes CASSSGTPMNTGELFF. Variable domain in full (rest from reference TRBV5-1 and TRBJ2-2): KAGVTQTPRYLIKTRGQQVTLSCSPISGHRSVSWYQQTPGQGLQFLFEYFSETQRNKGNFPGRFSGRQFSNSRSEMNVSTLELGDSALYLCASSSGTPMNTGELFFGEGSRLTVL.